The source of this T cell receptor beta chain is a study of shared clonotypes between healthy human individuals. Study outcomes and limitations: Generation probabilities were higher for clonotypes shared across all four sorted-subset donors than for unshared ones. Collection of samples was limited to blood; tissue repertoires likely differ.

In the authors' workflow: ImmunoSEQ yielded junction-only sequences lacking quality scores, so filtering differed. Profiling relied on immunoSEQ multiplex PCR, and the TCRdb table lists in-frame clones only, not all of them. From that table come the V and J calls and clone size; the DNA was used to work out D and trimming. Altogether over 400,000 clones are present, approximately 95% being singletons, with the ten largest covering 0.064%. CDR1 and CDR2 (germline): SGHDT, YYEEEE. The CDR3 is 14 residues long. After removal of 4 bases from V and 3 bases from J, the junction contained 2 bases not matched to a gene. A note on this clone: What it binds is not known.

Sequencing used naive CD4+ T cells sorted from blood. Sample subset: CD45RA+ positively selected. This receptor was identified in a woman under 40 in good health. V is TRBV5-6 and J is TRBJ2-3, with TRBD2 matching over 10 bases. The CDR3 protein is CASSASGRTDTQYF. Written as DNA, the CDR3 is TGTGCCAGCAGCGCTAGCGGGAGAACAGATACGCAGTATTTT.